Each of the 27 T cell receptor beta chains below was sequenced from the same sample in a study of blood T cell repertoires in COVID-19. The assay was immunoSEQ multiplex PCR, and TCRdb's table has in-frame clones only and misses some. The repertoire holds around 270,000 clones, with roughly 91% as singletons. The specimen was peripheral blood. The receptors shown here come from a man in his forties with acute or convalescent COVID-19.

The gene calls are TRBV9 and TRBJ2-6; 7 positions match TRBD1. Germline lookup yields CDR1 SGDLS and CDR2 YYNGEE. The V gene end was trimmed by 3 bases and the J gene end by 0 bases; junction bases not matched to a gene: 18. CDR3 size: 21 residues. The CDR3 loop is CASSALRDSILYFSGANVLTF. CDR3 in DNA: TGTGCCAGCAGCGCCCTCCGGGACAGCATTCTCTACTTCTCTGGGGCCAACGTCCTGACTTTC. Variable domain in full (rest from reference TRBV9 and TRBJ2-6): DSGVTQTPKHLITATGQRVTLRCSPRSGDLSVYWYQQSLDQGLQFLIQYYNGEERAKGNILERFSAQQFPDLHSELNLSSLELGDSALYFCASSALRDSILYFSGANVLTFGAGSRLTVL.

V gene TRBV5-1 combines with J gene TRBJ2-3; 8 positions agree with TRBD1. The CDR3 has 15 amino acids. Germline CDR1 and CDR2: SGHRS and YFSETQ. V shed 4 bases, J shed 2 bases, and the junction held 6 bases outside the gene matches. The CDR3: CASSPGQADTDTQYF. In DNA form, the CDR3 reads TGCGCCAGCAGCCCGGGACAGGCTGACACAGATACGCAGTATTTT. The whole variable domain, filled in from reference TRBV5-1 and TRBJ2-3, reads KAGVTQTPRYLIKTRGQQVTLSCSPISGHRSVSWYQQTPGQGLQFLFEYFSETQRNKGNFPGRFSGRQFSNSRSEMNVSTLELGDSALYLCASSPGQADTDTQYFGPGTRLTVL.

This clone was seen once. Additional DNA sequences in this sample encode the identical CDR3. The gene calls are TRBV30 and TRBJ1-1, with D unclear. V shed 0 bases and J shed 8 bases, with 7 bases lying between them. CDR1 is GTSNPN and CDR2 is SVGIG in the germline V gene (reference sequence). The CDR3 covers 11 residues. CDR3 protein: CAWSVRGEAFF. CDR3 DNA: TGTGCCTGGAGTGTACGGGGAGAAGCTTTCTTT.

DNA of the CDR3: TGTGCCAGCAGCTTTATAGGGGAATACACCATATATTTT. It specifies CASSFIGEYTIYF. The chain joins TRBV5-4 to TRBJ1-3; D might be TRBD1 (5 bases). CDR1 SGHNT and CDR2 YYREEE come from the germline V gene (reference sequence). The CDR3 runs 13 residues. V lost 2 bases and J 8 bases, leaving 11 bases between the germline ends.

The chain has TRBV7-3 and TRBJ2-1, with TRBD2 identical over 10 bases. V gave up 4 bases and J gave up 9 bases; unmatched junction bases: 12. Germline-derived CDR1 and CDR2 are SGHTA and FQGTGA. The CDR3 length is 16 residues. The CDR3 sequence is CASSSTGLAGVSEQFF. The CDR3 bases are TGTGCCAGCAGCTCAACGGGGCTAGCGGGGGTATCTGAGCAGTTCTTC.

The chain has TRBV11-2 and TRBJ1-1; possible D gene TRBD1, 6 bases. V gave up 4 bases and J gave up 4 bases, with 16 bases separating them. Germline-derived CDR1 and CDR2 are SGHAT and FQNNGV. The CDR3 spans 15 residues. The CDR3 coding sequence is TGTGCCAGCAGCTCCGACAGGATAGGAGGCACTGAAGCTTTCTTT. This encodes CASSSDRIGGTEAFF.

The chain uses TRBV6-6 and TRBJ2-2, with D possibly matching TRBD2 (6 bases). The CDR3 loop spans 14 amino acids. The germline V and J ends were trimmed by 7 bases and 2 bases, with 11 bases remaining between them. The V gene's germline CDR1 is MNHNY and CDR2 SVGAGI (reference sequence). This CDR3 reads CASMIGGNTGELFF. The CDR3 nucleotides read TGTGCCAGCATGATCGGGGGTAACACCGGGGAGCTGTTTTTT.

This clone appeared a single time. The chain links TRBV6-5 to TRBJ1-4, with TRBD1 as a possible D gene (5 bases). CDR1 MNHEY and CDR2 SVGAGI come from the germline V gene. This CDR3 has 13 amino acids. Trimming cost V 5 bases and J 4 bases, with 8 bases left between them. The CDR3 loop reads CASSRGFNEKLFF. Written as DNA, the CDR3 is TGTGCCAGCAGTAGGGGTTTTAATGAAAAACTGTTTTTT.

V and J are TRBV11-1 and TRBJ2-3; D may be TRBD2 (6 bases). The CDR3 totals 14 residues. CDR1 is SGHAT and CDR2 is FQDESV in the germline V gene (reference sequence). V was pared by 3 bases and J by 3 bases, with 10 bases between. In DNA, the CDR3 is TGTGCCAGCAGCTTGGGGCTAGCGACAGATACGCAGTATTTT. Translation gives CASSLGLATDTQYF.

V usage is TRBV10-3 and J usage is TRBJ2-7; a possible D gene is TRBD2 (6 bases). The ends were cut back, 3 bases at V and 4 bases at J, with 13 bases in the middle. Per germline, CDR1 ENHRY and CDR2 SYGVKD. CDR3 length: 14 amino acids. The CDR3 loop is CAISDPPGEYEQYF. The CDR3 region has the DNA TGTGCCATCAGTGACCCTCCGGGGGAGTACGAGCAGTACTTC.

This chain uses TRBV3-1 (or the pseudogene TRBV3-2) with TRBJ1-2, with 7 bases that match TRBD1. V was pared by 4 bases and J by 3 bases, with 2 bases of the junction left unmatched. The germline V gene encodes CDR1 LGHDT and CDR2 YNNKEL (reference sequence). The CDR3 extends over 13 amino acids. The CDR3, as DNA: TGTGCCAGCAGCCGGGACAGTGACTATGGCTACACCTTC. Amino acids: CASSRDSDYGYTF.

This chain joins TRBV14 and TRBJ2-2; 8 bases agree with TRBD1. There are 18 residues in the CDR3. Losses at the gene ends were 0 bases for V and 5 bases for J; bases not matched to a gene: 11. Germline values: CDR1 SGHDN, CDR2 FVKESK. The CDR3 region has the DNA TGTGCCAGCAGCCAAGACCGTGGGGCAGGGGGCTTTACCGGGGAGCTGTTTTTT. Amino acids: CASSQDRGAGGFTGELFF.

V usage is TRBV7-6 and J usage is TRBJ1-6, with D possibly being TRBD1 (5 bases). Germline V gene data show CDR1 as SGHVS and CDR2 as FNYEAQ. This CDR3 is built from 16 residues. The V and J ends lost 5 bases and 8 bases respectively, with 19 bases between them. DNA for the CDR3: TGTGCCAGCAGCCTGAGGTACGGAGCGGGGGATTCACCCCTCCACTTT. Translating gives CASSLRYGAGDSPLHF. Combining the CDR3 with reference TRBV7-6 and TRBJ1-6 gives the whole variable domain GAGVSQSPRYKVTKRGQDVALRCDPISGHVSLYWYRQALGQGPEFLTYFNYEAQQDKSGLPNDRFSAERPEGSISTLTIQRTEQRDSAMYRCASSLRYGAGDSPLHFGNGTRLTVT.

This clone has only a few counts. J is TRBJ2-7 and V is TRBV5-6, with 7 bases fitting TRBD1. The V and J ends lost 4 bases and 4 bases, in that order; junction bases with no gene match: 11. Looked up from germline, CDR1 is SGHDT and CDR2 is YYEEEE. This CDR3 has 15 residues. In nucleotides, the CDR3 is TGTGCCAGCAGCCACCGGACAGGAGGAAGGTACGAGCAGTACTTC. Translated, it gives CASSHRTGGRYEQYF.

The chain joins TRBV2 to TRBJ2-1; the match to TRBD1 covers 10 bases. The CDR3 consists of 16 residues. The ends lost 4 bases at V and 8 bases at J; junction bases unmatched: 11. Germline lookup yields CDR1 SNHLY and CDR2 FYNNEI. In DNA, the CDR3 is TGTGCCAGCAGTGCGTTAAGGACAGGGGGAGGAGATGAGCAGTTCTTC. Amino acid sequence: CASSALRTGGGDEQFF.

The chain has TRBV6-5 and TRBJ1-1; D perhaps matches TRBD1 (5 bases). CDR1 and CDR2 from the germline V gene are MNHEY and SVGAGI. Trimming pared 6 bases from V and 2 bases from J, leaving 16 bases between. CDR3 length equals 15 residues. CDR3 nucleotides: TGTGCCAGCAGCTCTGGGGGGGTGGAAAACACTGAAGCTTTCTTT. It is translated as CASSSGGVENTEAFF.

The rearrangement joins TRBV7-9 to TRBJ1-1, with 7 bases lining up with TRBD1. Germline CDR1 and CDR2: SEHNR and FQNEAQ (reference sequence). There are 13 residues in the CDR3. J lost 10 bases, V lost 1 base, and 6 bases had no gene match. The CDR3 coding sequence is TGTGCCAGCAGCTTAGGGGGGACAGAGGGAGCTTTCTTT. Protein product: CASSLGGTEGAFF.

The chain links TRBV6-1 to TRBJ2-7, with 11 bases aligning to TRBD1. The germline CDR1 and CDR2 sequences are MNHNS and SASEGT. Unmatched junction bases numbered 4, after V lost 3 bases and J lost 0 bases. The CDR3 runs to 16 residues. The CDR3 here is CASSEAGQGGSYEQYF. The DNA of the CDR3 is TGTGCCAGCAGTGAGGCGGGACAGGGGGGCTCCTACGAGCAGTACTTC.

This rearrangement joins TRBV6-5 to TRBJ2-3, with D hard to call. V shed 8 bases and J shed 0 bases, with 15 bases lying between them. The CDR3 runs 15 residues. The germline gives CDR1 MNHEY, CDR2 SVGAGI. As DNA, the CDR3 is TGTGCCAGCGCAGGCAGTTTCTCTAGCACAGATACGCAGTATTTT. Amino acids: CASAGSFSSTDTQYF.

The chain is built from TRBV11-2 and TRBJ2-3; 9 bases are shared with TRBD1. The ends lost 5 bases at V and 5 bases at J; junction bases unmatched: 14. The CDR3 has 17 residues. CDR1 and CDR2 from the germline V gene are SGHAT and FQNNGV. In DNA, the CDR3 is TGTGCCAGCAGCATACCTGGACAGGGGCCTTCAGGAGATACGCAGTATTTT. It codes for CASSIPGQGPSGDTQYF.

Details on this clone: Other nucleotide sequences from this sample produce the same CDR3. The V and J genes are TRBV27 and TRBJ2-1; 7 bases match TRBD1. Trimming removed 3 bases from V and 4 bases from J; junction bases left unmatched: 3. Germline CDR1 reads MNHEY; CDR2 reads SMNVEV (reference sequence). The CDR3 extends over 14 amino acids. The CDR3 region is CASSFGTAYNEQFF. CDR3 bases: TGTGCCAGCAGTTTCGGGACAGCTTACAATGAGCAGTTCTTC.

V gene TRBV5-6 combines with J gene TRBJ1-2, with a weak D call TRBD1 (5 bases). This CDR3 spans 12 amino acids. Germline lookup yields CDR1 SGHDT and CDR2 YYEEEE. Trimming cost V 4 bases and J 13 bases, with 17 bases left between them. This CDR3 is CASSTGHPRGTF. The CDR3 bases are TGTGCCAGCAGCACCGGACATCCCCGCGGCACCTTC.

The chain couples TRBV7-2 to TRBJ2-7; D is possibly TRBD1 (6 bases). Germline V CDR1 and CDR2: SGHTA, FQGNSA. The V and J ends lost 3 bases and 4 bases respectively, with 13 bases between them. The CDR3 runs to 14 residues. CDR3: CASSFSGGQYEQYF. CDR3 nucleotides: TGTGCCAGCAGCTTCTCTGGGGGACAATACGAGCAGTACTTC. The full variable domain, its missing parts supplied by reference TRBV7-2 and TRBJ2-7, is GAGVSQSPSNKVTEKGKDVELRCDPISGHTALYWYRQSLGQGLEFLIYFQGNSAPDKSGLPSDRFSAERTGGSVSTLTIQRTQQEDSAVYLCASSFSGGQYEQYFGPGTRLTVT.

Concerning this clone: In the same sample, other DNA sequences code for this CDR3. This chain connects TRBV11-3 to TRBJ2-1, with 10 bases aligning to TRBD1. J gave up 1 base and V 5 bases, and 2 bases lay outside the gene matches. CDR1 is SGHNT and CDR2 is YENEEA in the germline V gene. The CDR3 has 15 residues. The CDR3 DNA reads as TGTGCCAGCAGCCCGGGACAGGGGTCCTACAATGAGCAGTTCTTC. Encoded protein: CASSPGQGSYNEQFF.

The V gene is TRBV12-3 or TRBV12-4, the J gene TRBJ2-1; no clear D. The CDR3 totals 13 residues. V gave up 2 bases and J gave up 2 bases, with 4 bases separating them. CDR3 coding DNA: TGTGCCAGCAGTTTAAACACCTACAATGAGCAGTTCTTC. Residues: CASSLNTYNEQFF.

V is TRBV13 and J is TRBJ2-3, with D uncertain. Germline V gene sequence: CDR1 PRHDT, CDR2 FYEKMQ (reference sequence). Deletions cut 3 bases from V and 4 bases from J, with 11 bases between. CDR3 length: 14 amino acids. For the CDR3, the DNA is TGTGCCAGCAGCTTGAAAGCGAGTTCAGATACGCAGTATTTT. This encodes CASSLKASSDTQYF.

This CDR3 reads CASSLAQATGELFF. CDR3 sequence (DNA): TGTGCCAGCAGCTTAGCTCAAGCGACCGGGGAGCTGTTTTTT. The V gene is TRBV7-8, the J gene TRBJ2-2; no definite D call. Germline CDR1 reads SGHVS; CDR2 reads FQNEAQ. The CDR3 runs to 14 residues. The ends were cut back, 0 bases at V and 5 bases at J, with 7 bases in the middle. Looking up the rest from reference TRBV7-8 and TRBJ2-2 gives the full variable domain: GAGVSQSPRYKVAKRGQDVALRCDPISGHVSLFWYQQALGQGPEFLTYFQNEAQLDKSGLPSDRFFAERPEGSVSTLKIQRTQQEDSAVYLCASSLAQATGELFFGEGSRLTVL.